This T cell receptor (beta chain) was sequenced during a study of blood T cell repertoires in COVID-19. Using immunoSEQ multiplex PCR, the repertoire was profiled, and TCRdb retains in-frame clones only, with some absent. The sample includes about 240,000 clones, around 90% of them seen just once. With V trimmed by 7 bases and J by 3 bases, 7 bases remained unmatched. CDR1 is GTSNPN, CDR2 SVGIG, per germline (reference sequence). The CDR3 has 14 amino acids. The sequenced sample consisted of peripheral blood. The source of this sequence is a woman aged 25 to 39 with acute or convalescent COVID-19. The chain combines TRBV30 with TRBJ1-2; TRBD1 matches at 11 bases. The CDR3 spells CALLGQGGHYGYTF. In nucleotides, the CDR3 is TGTGCCTTGCTGGGACAGGGGGGACACTATGGCTACACCTTC.